Listed here is a single TCR beta chain. What it binds is unknown. The data derive from a study of T cell responses to AZD1222 COVID-19 vaccine. Trimming removed 4 bases from V and 8 bases from J, with 16 bases in between. This CDR3 spans 15 amino acids. The germline V gene has CDR1 SGDLS and CDR2 YYNGEE. General study findings and limits: Females outnumbered males among donors, who were mostly white British; clonal diversity was possibly underestimated.

Assay used: immunoSEQ multiplex PCR; TCRdb lists only in-frame clones, some missing. The table shows 140,000 or so clones, with 75% to 95% occurring only once. The TCR comes from an adult who received the MenACWY meningococcal vaccine as a control. The sample consisted of peripheral blood, taken 28 days after the second dose of the MenACWY control vaccine. The V and J genes are TRBV9 and TRBJ1-6; possible D gene TRBD1, 6 bases. CDR3 in DNA: TGTGCCAGCAGCTCTACCACAGGGAGTCATTCACCCCTCCACTTT. Protein product: CASSSTTGSHSPLHF. Full variable domain (missing parts from reference TRBV9 and TRBJ1-6): DSGVTQTPKHLITATGQRVTLRCSPRSGDLSVYWYQQSLDQGLQFLIQYYNGEERAKGNILERFSAQQFPDLHSELNLSSLELGDSALYFCASSSTTGSHSPLHFGNGTRLTVT.